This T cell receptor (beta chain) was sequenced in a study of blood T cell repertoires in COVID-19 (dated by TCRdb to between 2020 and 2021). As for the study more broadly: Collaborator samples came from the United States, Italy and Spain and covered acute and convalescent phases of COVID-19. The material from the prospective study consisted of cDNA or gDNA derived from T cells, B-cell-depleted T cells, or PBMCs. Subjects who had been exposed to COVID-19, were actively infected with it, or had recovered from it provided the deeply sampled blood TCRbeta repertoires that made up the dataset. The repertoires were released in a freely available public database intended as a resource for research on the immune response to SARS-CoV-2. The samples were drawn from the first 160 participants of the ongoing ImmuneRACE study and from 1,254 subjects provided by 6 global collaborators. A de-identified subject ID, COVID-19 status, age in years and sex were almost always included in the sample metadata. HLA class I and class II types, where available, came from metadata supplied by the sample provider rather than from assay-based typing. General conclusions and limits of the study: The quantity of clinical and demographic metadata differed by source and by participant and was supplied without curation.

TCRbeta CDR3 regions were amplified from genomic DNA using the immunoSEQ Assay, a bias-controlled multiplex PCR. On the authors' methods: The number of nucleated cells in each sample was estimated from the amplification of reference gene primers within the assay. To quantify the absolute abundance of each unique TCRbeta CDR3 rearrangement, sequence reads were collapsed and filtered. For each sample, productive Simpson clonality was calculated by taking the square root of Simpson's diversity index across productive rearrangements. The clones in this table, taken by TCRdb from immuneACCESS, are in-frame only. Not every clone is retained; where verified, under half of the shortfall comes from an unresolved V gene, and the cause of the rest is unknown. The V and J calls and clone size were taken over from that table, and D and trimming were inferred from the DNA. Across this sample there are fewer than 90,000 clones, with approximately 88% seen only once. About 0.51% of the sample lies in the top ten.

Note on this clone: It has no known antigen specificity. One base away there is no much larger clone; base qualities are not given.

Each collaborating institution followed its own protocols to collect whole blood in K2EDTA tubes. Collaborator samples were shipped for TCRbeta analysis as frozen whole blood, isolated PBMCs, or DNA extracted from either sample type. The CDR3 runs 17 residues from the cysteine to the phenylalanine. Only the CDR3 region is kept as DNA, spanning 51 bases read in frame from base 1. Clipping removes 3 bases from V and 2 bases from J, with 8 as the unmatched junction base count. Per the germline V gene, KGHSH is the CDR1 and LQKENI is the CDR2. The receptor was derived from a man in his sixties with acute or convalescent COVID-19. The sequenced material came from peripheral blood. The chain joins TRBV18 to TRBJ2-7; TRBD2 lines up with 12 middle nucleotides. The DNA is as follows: TGTGCCAGCTCACCCGGCGTGGGACTAGCGGGTGCCTACGAGCAGTACTTC. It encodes CASSPGVGLAGAYEQYF.